Each of the 5 T cell receptor beta chains below was sequenced from the same sample in a study of cytomegalovirus exposure and HLA in healthy donors. The PCR used 60 Vbeta and 13 Jbeta primers. The repertoire was sequenced with immunoSEQ multiplex PCR; TCRdb's copy has only in-frame clones and lacks some. The data contain 150,000 to 200,000 clones, more than 70% of them seen just once; the ten biggest clones take up under 6%. The sequenced sample was PBMCs. The receptors stem from a woman between 50 and 59 years old in good health and CMV-seropositive.

This chain joins TRBV5-4 and TRBJ1-3; maybe TRBD1 (6 bases). CDR3 length: 14 amino acids. The germline V gene has CDR1 SGHNT and CDR2 YYREEE (reference sequence). Trimming cost V 4 bases and J 0 bases, with 8 bases left between them. The CDR3 DNA reads TGTGCCAGCAGCGAACAGGGCTCTGGAAACACCATATATTTT. It encodes CASSEQGSGNTIYF.

Here the CDR3 DNA reads TGCGCCAGCAGCTTGGCGGGGTCACCGAGCGGGTACTTC. Encoded protein: CASSLAGSPSGYF. The chain is built from TRBV5-1 and TRBJ2-5; D possibly corresponds to TRBD2 (5 bases). Deletions cut 0 bases from V and 13 bases from J, with 16 bases between. Germline V gene lookup returns CDR1 SGHRS and CDR2 YFSETQ. There are 13 residues in the CDR3.

The chain couples TRBV6-5 to TRBJ2-1; 7 nucleotides align to TRBD1. Trimming cost V 2 bases and J 8 bases; bases outside gene matches: 6. The CDR3 runs 14 residues. Looked up from germline, CDR1 is MNHEY and CDR2 is SVGAGI. The CDR3 DNA follows: TGTGCCAGCAGTTACACCGGGACAGCGCATGAGCAGTTCTTC. It is translated as CASSYTGTAHEQFF.

The J gene is TRBJ1-3, the V gene TRBV13; perhaps TRBD1 as D (5 bases). The CDR3 consists of 15 residues. V was cut by 4 bases and J by 2 bases, with 12 bases left in between. Germline CDR1 is PRHDT and CDR2 is FYEKMQ (reference sequence). The CDR3 here is CASSSGPITGNTIYF. The CDR3 DNA is TGTGCCAGCAGCTCAGGGCCTATTACTGGAAACACCATATATTTT. Drawing the rest from reference TRBV13 and TRBJ1-3, the complete variable domain is AAGVIQSPRHLIKEKRETATLKCYPIPRHDTVYWYQQGPGQDPQFLISFYEKMQSDKGSIPDRFSAQQFSDYHSELNMSSLELGDSALYFCASSSGPITGNTIYFGEGSWLTVV.

The chain uses TRBV6-5 and TRBJ2-1, with 8 positions matching TRBD2. The CDR3 extends over 14 amino acids. With V trimmed by 8 bases and J by 4 bases, 7 bases remained unmatched. Germline loops: CDR1 MNHEY, CDR2 SVGAGI. CDR3 region: CASARVAGYNEQFF. CDR3 bases: TGTGCCAGCGCGCGGGTAGCGGGATACAATGAGCAGTTCTTC.